This T cell receptor (beta chain) was sequenced in a study of radiotherapy plus CTLA-4 blockade in lung cancer. The wider study: The study recorded objective responses in roughly 20% of patients and disease control in around 31%.

Note on this clone: Its antigen remains unknown.

The CDR3 has 15 residues. CDR1 and CDR2 from the germline V gene are MNHNY and SVGAGI (reference sequence). V lost 5 bases and J lost 6; bases outside the gene matches: 5. Clones were sequenced by immunoSEQ multiplex PCR, and TCRdb holds only the in-frame ones, with some missing. The data hold fewer than 75,000 clones, with around 86% observed a single time. Whole-study results and caveats: Clones derived from tumor TCRs expanded in blood after radiotherapy plus ipilimumab.

The source is a human donor with non-small cell lung cancer that progressed on radiotherapy plus ipilimumab. The sequencing here drew on peripheral blood, taken from a patient treated with radiotherapy plus ipilimumab. This rearrangement joins TRBV6-6 to TRBJ2-1; 12 nucleotides agree with TRBD2. The CDR3 DNA reads as TGTGCCAGCAGTCCTCTAGCGGGAGGGCCCAATGAGCAGTTCTTC. It translates to CASSPLAGGPNEQFF.